The 22 T cell receptor beta chains in this list originate from one sample, sequenced in a study of shared clonotypes between healthy human individuals. Method: immunoSEQ multiplex PCR; TCRdb's copy keeps in-frame clones and lacks some. The sample has over 950,000 clones, roughly 77% seen once; the top ten hold 0.89%. Source material: memory CD4+ T cells from PBMCs. Specified subset: CD45RA-negative fraction. The origin of the receptors is a man between 18 and 35 years old in good health. Some clones in this sample may be carry-over from other donors' samples.

This clone was found once. At one end, the junction sequence differs from germline, possibly due to a read error. V and J are TRBV5-1 and TRBJ1-2; TRBD1 might be the D (5 bases). The CDR3 totals 13 residues. Germline assignment: CDR1 SGHRS and CDR2 YFSETQ. The CDR3 reads CASTLGANYGYTF. The DNA for the CDR3 is TGTGCCAGCACCCTGGGGGCTAACTATGGCTACACCTTC.

The gene calls are TRBV7-2 and TRBJ1-5; maybe TRBD1 (5 bases). The V gene lost 3 bases and the J gene lost 3 bases, with 12 bases spanning the gap. This CDR3 region has 15 residues. Germline V lookup: CDR1 SGHTA, CDR2 FQGNSA. The CDR3 spells CASSLSGGVNQPQHF. The CDR3, as DNA: TGTGCCAGCAGCTTGAGTGGGGGAGTCAATCAGCCCCAGCATTTT.

This clone was counted only a few times. The genes are TRBV11-2 and TRBJ1-2, with 7 positions matching TRBD1. Trimming took 5 bases from V and 2 from J; bases not matched to a gene: 8. The CDR3 length is 15 residues. CDR1 and CDR2 from the germline V gene are SGHAT and FQNNGV. The CDR3 region has the DNA TGTGCCAGCAGCCGCGGGACAGTTAAAAACTATGGCTACACCTTC. Amino acid sequence: CASSRGTVKNYGYTF.

This clone was seen only once. The J gene is TRBJ1-2, the V gene TRBV7-8; TRBD1 is a possible D gene (5 bases). The CDR3 spans 14 residues. The V end lost 5 bases, the J end lost 5 bases, and 15 bases lay between the germline ends. CDR1 and CDR2 (germline): SGHVS, FQNEAQ. This CDR3 reads CASSAGTRGYGYTF. DNA for the CDR3: TGTGCCAGCAGCGCAGGGACCCGGGGGTATGGCTACACCTTC. The variable domain in full, completed from reference TRBV7-8 and TRBJ1-2, reads GAGVSQSPRYKVAKRGQDVALRCDPISGHVSLFWYQQALGQGPEFLTYFQNEAQLDKSGLPSDRFFAERPEGSVSTLKIQRTQQEDSAVYLCASSAGTRGYGYTFGSGTRLTVV.

The chain links TRBV5-1 to TRBJ1-2; D is perhaps TRBD1 (6 bases). The CDR3 is 14 residues long. V was cut by 0 bases and J by 4 bases, with 10 bases left in between. Germline CDR1 SGHRS, CDR2 YFSETQ. The CDR3 here is CASSLGQASYGYTF. The CDR3 DNA reads as TGCGCCAGCAGCTTGGGACAGGCCTCCTATGGCTACACCTTC.

The chain recombines TRBV29-1 with TRBJ2-3; D not certain. The CDR3 is 13 residues long. V lost 1 base to trimming and J lost 4 bases, with 9 bases between them. Germline assignment: CDR1 SQVTM and CDR2 ANQGSEA. CDR3: CSVEVAGADTQYF. The CDR3 coding sequence is TGCAGCGTTGAAGTAGCCGGCGCAGATACGCAGTATTTT.

As regards this clone: The sample carries other DNA sequences with the same CDR3. The CDR3 is CASSRDRGYEQYF. Here the CDR3 DNA reads TGTGCCAGCAGCCGGGACAGGGGGTACGAGCAGTACTTC. This rearrangement joins TRBV27 to TRBJ2-7; 11 bases map to TRBD1. J lost 4 bases, V lost 6 bases, and 2 bases had no gene match. The germline V gene encodes CDR1 MNHEY and CDR2 SMNVEV (reference sequence). This CDR3 contains 13 residues.

Concerning this clone itself: This CDR3 is also generated by other DNA sequences in the sample. This chain uses TRBV30 with TRBJ2-3; weak D call: TRBD1 (7 bases). The CDR3 is 14 amino acids. CDR1 and CDR2 (germline): GTSNPN, SVGIG (reference sequence). Trimming removed 4 bases from V and 0 bases from J, with 11 bases in between. The DNA for the CDR3 is TGTGCCTGGACGACAGGGACTAGCACAGATACGCAGTATTTT. Residues: CAWTTGTSTDTQYF.

A few counts support this clone. This sequence joins TRBV5-4 and TRBJ1-2; tentative D call: TRBD1 (6 bases). V shed 4 bases and J shed 4 bases, with 20 bases lying between them. The CDR3 contains 16 residues. Germline assignment: CDR1 SGHNT and CDR2 YYREEE (reference sequence). The DNA of the CDR3 is TGTGCCAGCAGCCGGGCCCTGGGGGCTAAAGCCTATGGCTACACCTTC. This translates into CASSRALGAKAYGYTF.

This chain connects TRBV2 to TRBJ2-7; 12 nucleotides match TRBD2. After removal of 6 bases from V and 5 bases from J, the junction contained 5 bases not matched to a gene. From germline, CDR1 is SNHLY and CDR2 FYNNEI. This CDR3 spans 14 amino acids. In DNA, the CDR3 is TGTGCCAGCAGAGCCCTAGCGGGAGGGGACGAGCAGTACTTC. It is translated as CASRALAGGDEQYF.

This clone was observed a single time. The chain joins TRBV10-3 to TRBJ1-1; the D gene is possibly TRBD1 (6 bases). Trimming cost V 3 bases and J 6 bases, with 20 bases left between them. From germline, CDR1 is ENHRY and CDR2 SYGVKD. The CDR3 sequence is 16 residues long. The CDR3 bases are TGTGCCATCAGTGACGCGAGGGGAGGGGGAGTGGCTGAAGCTTTCTTT. Amino acid sequence: CAISDARGGGVAEAFF.

The chain combines TRBV29-1 with TRBJ2-1, with D maybe TRBD2 (5 bases). The ends were cut back, 3 bases at V and 5 bases at J, with 11 bases in the middle. Germline V lookup: CDR1 SQVTM, CDR2 ANQGSEA. The CDR3 covers 13 residues. The CDR3 spells CSVDGLADNEQFF. The CDR3 DNA follows: TGCAGCGTTGACGGGCTAGCAGACAATGAGCAGTTCTTC.

The table lists this clone with many counts. The genes are TRBV5-4 and TRBJ2-5, with TRBD2 identical over 13 bases. This CDR3 contains 15 residues. Germline-derived CDR1 and CDR2 are SGHNT and YYREEE (reference sequence). The junction had 5 bases not matched to a gene; V was cut back by 4 bases and J by 5 bases. DNA of the CDR3: TGTGCCAGCAGCCGAACTAGCGGGAGGGAGGAGACCCAGTACTTC. Amino acids: CASSRTSGREETQYF.

The chain carries TRBV28 and TRBJ1-4; D might be TRBD1 (5 bases). V gave up 5 bases and J gave up 3 bases, with 22 bases separating them. Germline V gene lookup returns CDR1 MDHEN and CDR2 SYDVKM. This CDR3 region has 18 residues. CDR3 amino acids: CASSPPGLLNTANEKLFF. The CDR3 DNA sequence: TGTGCCAGCAGTCCCCCGGGACTACTCAACACGGCTAATGAAAAACTGTTTTTT.

This clone was counted only a few times. The V call is TRBV5-1, the J call TRBJ1-1, with TRBD1 matching over 7 bases. The CDR3 extends over 15 amino acids. V was pared by 0 bases and J by 1 base, with 3 bases of the junction left unmatched. From germline, CDR1 is SGHRS and CDR2 YFSETQ. The DNA of the CDR3 is TGCGCCAGCAGCTTGGCCAACAGGGGGAACACTGAAGCTTTCTTT. This gives the protein CASSLANRGNTEAFF. Filled out from reference TRBV5-1 and TRBJ1-1, the complete variable domain reads KAGVTQTPRYLIKTRGQQVTLSCSPISGHRSVSWYQQTPGQGLQFLFEYFSETQRNKGNFPGRFSGRQFSNSRSEMNVSTLELGDSALYLCASSLANRGNTEAFFGQGTRLTVV.

The chain joins TRBV5-5 to TRBJ2-3; TRBD1 or TRBD2 may be the D gene (5 bases each). There are 15 residues in the CDR3. Looked up from germline, CDR1 is SGHKS and CDR2 is YYEKEE (reference sequence). With 5 bases removed from V and 0 bases from J, the gap between germline ends came to 13 bases. CDR3 in amino acids: CASRWDGTSTDTQYF. The DNA of the CDR3 is TGTGCCAGCAGGTGGGACGGTACTAGCACAGATACGCAGTATTTT.

This sequence joins TRBV7-7 and TRBJ2-3; 10 nucleotides agree with TRBD1. CDR1 and CDR2 (germline): SSHAT, FNYEAQ (reference sequence). This CDR3 is 14 amino acids long. After removal of 4 bases from V and 6 bases from J, the junction contained 4 bases not matched to a gene. CDR3: CASSSGTGADTQYF. CDR3 nucleotides: TGTGCCAGCAGCTCCGGGACAGGGGCGGATACGCAGTATTTT.

Note on this clone: This sample also contains other DNA sequences that code for the same CDR3. The chain couples TRBV5-4 to TRBJ2-1, with 12 bases matching TRBD2. Trimming took 4 bases from V and 0 from J; bases not matched to a gene: 2. In germline, CDR1 is SGHNT, CDR2 YYREEE (reference sequence). CDR3 length: 16 amino acids. DNA for the CDR3: TGTGCCAGCAGCACGACTAGCGGGAGCTCCTACAATGAGCAGTTCTTC. This sequence encodes CASSTTSGSSYNEQFF.

The chain carries TRBV13 and TRBJ1-3, with 7 bases aligning to TRBD1. This CDR3 contains 14 residues. V dropped 5 bases and J dropped 6; count of bases not matched to a gene: 7. Germline assignment: CDR1 PRHDT and CDR2 FYEKMQ (reference sequence). CDR3 nucleotides: TGTGCCAGCAGCAGACAGGGTCGTTCAAACACCATATATTTT. As protein: CASSRQGRSNTIYF.

The genes are TRBV2 and TRBJ2-3; perhaps TRBD2 as D (5 bases). The CDR3 is made up of 16 amino acids. Germline CDR1 is SNHLY and CDR2 is FYNNEI. The germline V and J ends were trimmed by 6 bases and 3 bases, with 19 bases remaining between them. CDR3 bases: TGTGCCAGCAGCATAAGACGGGAAGCTTATACAGATACGCAGTATTTT. It encodes CASSIRREAYTDTQYF.

Concerning this clone itself: A much larger clone sits a single nucleotide away, making a read error possible. The chain joins TRBV2 to TRBJ1-5; TRBD1 matches 10 bases. The ends lost 6 bases at V and 2 bases at J; junction bases unmatched: 4. Per germline, CDR1 SNHLY and CDR2 FYNNEI. This CDR3 spans 15 amino acids. CDR3 loop: CASRPGTGGNQPQHF. DNA of the CDR3: TGTGCCAGCAGACCCGGGACAGGGGGCAATCAGCCCCAGCATTTT.

In its sample, this clone was seen a few times. The same CDR3 arises from other DNA sequences in this sample as well. The J gene is TRBJ1-2, the V gene TRBV5-1, with TRBD1 as a possible D gene (5 bases). Germline CDR1 SGHRS, CDR2 YFSETQ. Trimming removed 0 bases at V and 4 bases at J, with 13 bases between. CDR3 length: 15 residues. Here the CDR3 reads CASSLAGTGGYGYTF. CDR3 bases: TGCGCCAGCAGCTTGGCCGGGACGGGAGGCTATGGCTACACCTTC.